Following are 17 T cell receptor beta chains from one sample sequenced in a study of graft-versus-host responses after intestinal transplantation. The method was immunoSEQ multiplex PCR; TCRdb's version includes in-frame clones alone and lacks a portion of them. The sample yields approximately 18,000 clones, around 40% seen once. The source was alloreactive CD4+ T cells from a mixed lymphocyte reaction culture, collected before transplantation. Noted subset: CFSE-low proliferating T cells sorted from roughly six-day pre-transplant mixed lymphocyte reaction (GvH or HvG direction). The receptors derive from a human patient who was an organ donor for intestinal transplantation.

V gene TRBV29-1 combines with J gene TRBJ1-1; weak D call: TRBD1 (6 bases). The ends were cut back, 4 bases at V and 6 bases at J, with 21 bases in the middle. The CDR3 consists of 15 residues. Germline assignment: CDR1 SQVTM and CDR2 ANQGSEA. CDR3 in amino acids: CSVAQIPTGGPEAFF. The CDR3 DNA reads as TGCAGCGTTGCCCAAATTCCGACAGGTGGCCCTGAAGCTTTCTTT.

The chain couples TRBV7-2 to TRBJ1-1; 9 bases are a match to TRBD1. The CDR3 is 18 residues long. The junction had 14 bases not matched to a gene; V was cut back by 5 bases and J by 1 base. CDR1 is SGHTA and CDR2 is FQGNSA in the germline V gene. CDR3 sequence reads: CASSPGTGYPPSNTEAFF. CDR3 DNA sequence: TGTGCCAGCAGCCCCGGGACAGGGTACCCTCCTTCGAACACTGAAGCTTTCTTT.

The rearrangement uses TRBV6-6 and TRBJ2-7, with 11 bases aligning to TRBD2. The CDR3 has 15 amino acids. The trim removed 5 bases at V and 7 bases at J, leaving 10 bases unmatched. The germline gives CDR1 MNHNY, CDR2 SVGAGI (reference sequence). Here the CDR3 reads CASSKILAGGGEQYF. CDR3 in DNA: TGTGCCAGCAGTAAGATCCTAGCGGGAGGAGGGGAGCAGTACTTC.

The sample holds a few counts of this clone. This chain uses TRBV2 with TRBJ2-2; maybe TRBD1 (5 bases). V dropped 9 bases and J dropped 0 bases, with 11 bases sitting between them. The CDR3 has 14 residues. Germline-derived CDR1 and CDR2 are SNHLY and FYNNEI. CDR3 DNA sequence: TGTGCCAGTCGACAGAGTTCGAACACCGGGGAGCTGTTTTTT. Its translation: CASRQSSNTGELFF. Variable domain in full (rest from reference TRBV2 and TRBJ2-2): EPEVTQTPSHQVTQMGQEVILRCVPISNHLYFYWYRQILGQKVEFLVSFYNNEISEKSEIFDDQFSVERPDGSNFTLKIRSTKLEDSAMYFCASRQSSNTGELFFGEGSRLTVL.

By sample share, this clone is medium-sized. The rearrangement joins TRBV10-3 to TRBJ2-3; 9 nucleotides line up with TRBD1. The CDR3 loop spans 15 amino acids. Germline V lookup: CDR1 ENHRY, CDR2 SYGVKD. V lost 3 bases to trimming and J lost 3 bases; unmatched junction nucleotides: 4. The CDR3, as DNA: TGTGCCATCAGTGATTCCGGGACAGGGACAGATACGCAGTATTTT. Its protein is CAISDSGTGTDTQYF.

The chain employs TRBV13 and TRBJ2-5; 8 bases are a match to TRBD2. The CDR3 spans 14 residues. Looked up from germline, CDR1 is PRHDT and CDR2 is FYEKMQ (reference sequence). V was clipped by 4 bases and J by 5 bases; unmatched bases: 6. The DNA for the CDR3 is TGTGCCAGCAGCTCGAGCGGGAGTACCGAGACCCAGTACTTC. This codes for CASSSSGSTETQYF. Variable domain in full (rest from reference TRBV13 and TRBJ2-5): AAGVIQSPRHLIKEKRETATLKCYPIPRHDTVYWYQQGPGQDPQFLISFYEKMQSDKGSIPDRFSAQQFSDYHSELNMSSLELGDSALYFCASSSSGSTETQYFGPGTRLLVL.

In this sample, this clone turned up a few times. The chain joins TRBV28 to TRBJ1-4; no firm D call. Germline V gives CDR1 MDHEN, CDR2 SYDVKM. The ends were cut back, 2 bases at V and 3 bases at J, with 10 bases in the middle. The CDR3 runs 15 residues. The CDR3 bases are TGTGCCAGCAGTTTACGTGGAAATGCTAATGAAAAACTGTTTTTT. It is translated as CASSLRGNANEKLFF.

This clone has only a few counts. This rearrangement joins TRBV4-3 to TRBJ2-7; no clear D gene. From germline, CDR1 is LGHNA and CDR2 YSLEER. This CDR3 comprises 13 residues. Trimming took 0 bases from V and 8 from J, leaving 11 bases between them. In nucleotides, the CDR3 is TGCGCCAGCAGCCAAGATCCCTTCTTGCAGCAGTACTTC. It specifies CASSQDPFLQQYF.

This clone was recorded only once. CDR3 in DNA: TGTGCCAGTAGGACCTGGGGCTATGGCTACACCTTC. Encoded protein: CASRTWGYGYTF. The genes are TRBV19 and TRBJ1-2; D is unclear. V dropped 6 bases and J dropped 4 bases, with 9 bases sitting between them. The CDR3 contains 12 residues. The germline V gene has CDR1 LNHDA and CDR2 SQIVND (reference sequence).

The chain uses TRBV6-5 and TRBJ2-7; a weak D match, TRBD1 (6 bases). The CDR3 covers 15 residues. The V and J ends lost 5 bases and 1 base respectively, with 15 bases between them. Germline V gene lookup returns CDR1 MNHEY and CDR2 SVGAGI. The DNA for the CDR3 is TGTGCCAGCAGTGCTTGGGCAGGGGCATCCTACGAGCAGTACTTC. Protein sequence: CASSAWAGASYEQYF.

This clone is medium-sized within its sample. This chain uses TRBV5-1 with TRBJ2-7, with D perhaps matching TRBD1 or TRBD2 (6 bases each). V lost 7 bases to trimming and J lost 2 bases, with 13 bases between them. From germline, CDR1 is SGHRS and CDR2 YFSETQ. The CDR3 covers 13 residues. The DNA for the CDR3 is TGCGCCAGCCTTACCGGGGGCACCTACGAGCAGTACTTC. As protein: CASLTGGTYEQYF.

V gene TRBV5-1 combines with J gene TRBJ1-2, with D unresolved. The CDR3 runs to 13 residues. Trimming left V 0 bases short and J 2 bases short, with 5 bases between. The V gene's germline CDR1 is SGHRS and CDR2 YFSETQ. The CDR3 region has the DNA TGCGCCAGCAGCTTGGGACAAAACTATGGCTACACCTTC. It specifies CASSLGQNYGYTF.

The rearrangement links TRBV5-1 to TRBJ1-2; no firm D call. The V end lost 2 bases, the J end lost 0 bases, and 5 bases lay between the germline ends. Germline CDR1 SGHRS, CDR2 YFSETQ. The CDR3 sequence is 13 residues long. The CDR3 spells CASSFEANYGYTF. For the CDR3, the DNA is TGCGCCAGCAGCTTTGAAGCTAACTATGGCTACACCTTC.

This clone has more than one count but fewer than ten. The chain combines TRBV4-3 with TRBJ2-7; D remains unclear. Germline lookup yields CDR1 LGHNA and CDR2 YSLEER. This CDR3 comprises 13 residues. V lost 4 bases and J lost 1, with 8 bases in between. DNA for the CDR3: TGCGCCAGCAGCCGTTCGCTATCCTACGAGCAGTACTTC. It encodes CASSRSLSYEQYF.

This clone was seen a few times. The chain links TRBV6-9 to TRBJ2-7; 9 positions match TRBD1. Trimming at V came to 6 bases and at J to 3 bases, leaving 6 bases not matched to a gene. Per germline, CDR1 MNHGY and CDR2 SVAAGI. The CDR3 sequence is 14 residues long. CDR3 DNA: TGTGCCAGCAGAAAGACAGGGGGGCTCTACGAGCAGTACTTC. Translated: CASRKTGGLYEQYF.

This CDR3 reads CASSFGSSYNEQFF. CDR3 bases: TGTGCCAGCAGCTTCGGTAGCTCCTACAATGAGCAGTTCTTC. This chain connects TRBV7-2 to TRBJ2-1; D call uncertain. From germline, CDR1 is SGHTA and CDR2 FQGNSA. Deletions cut 3 bases from V and 0 bases from J, with 6 bases between. The CDR3 consists of 14 residues.

The gene calls are TRBV5-1 and TRBJ2-1, with 8 bases identical to TRBD2. Germline V gene data show CDR1 as SGHRS and CDR2 as YFSETQ. The CDR3 is 14 residues long. The junction had 0 bases not matched to a gene; V was cut back by 0 bases and J by 4 bases. The CDR3 here is CASSLGLAYNEQFF. DNA for the CDR3: TGCGCCAGCAGCTTGGGACTAGCGTACAATGAGCAGTTCTTC.